This TCR beta chain came from a study of CD8 T cells in Susac syndrome. cDNA came from about 0.5 to 1 ug RNA primed by random hexamers. MiXCR, run by TCRdb on the immunoSEQ multiplex PCR reads, gives a single entry per CDR3 protein. The data show about 140,000 distinct CDR3 sequences, with over 85% seen just once and about 0.25% held by the top ten. CDR1 is LNHNV and CDR2 is YYDKDF in the germline V gene (reference sequence). The ends were cut back, 0 bases at V and 0 bases at J, with 9 bases in the middle. The CDR3 is 16 residues long. J is TRBJ1-3 and V is TRBV15; unclear D gene. This sequence originates from a human donor in good health. The sample comprised CD8+ T cells from PBMCs. The CDR3 region has the DNA TGTGCCACCAGCAGAGATGACGCTGACTCTGGAAACACCATATATTTT. As protein: CATSRDDADSGNTIYF.